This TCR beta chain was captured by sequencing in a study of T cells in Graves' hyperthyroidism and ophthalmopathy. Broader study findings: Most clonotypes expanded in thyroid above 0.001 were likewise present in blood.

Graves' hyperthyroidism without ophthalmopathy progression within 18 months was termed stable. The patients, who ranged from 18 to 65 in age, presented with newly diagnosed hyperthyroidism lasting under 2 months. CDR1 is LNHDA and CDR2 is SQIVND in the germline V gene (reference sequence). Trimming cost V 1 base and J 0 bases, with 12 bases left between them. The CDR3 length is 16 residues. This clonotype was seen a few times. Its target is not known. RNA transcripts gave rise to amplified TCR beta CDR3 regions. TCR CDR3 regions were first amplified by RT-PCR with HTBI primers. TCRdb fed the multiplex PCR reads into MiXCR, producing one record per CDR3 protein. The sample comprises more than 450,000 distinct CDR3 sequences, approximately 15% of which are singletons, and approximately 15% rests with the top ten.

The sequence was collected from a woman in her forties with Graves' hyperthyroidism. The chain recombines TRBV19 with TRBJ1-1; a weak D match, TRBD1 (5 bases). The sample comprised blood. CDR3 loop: CASSIGAGSMNTEAFF. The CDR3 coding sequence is TGTGCCAGTAGTATAGGGGCAGGGTCCATGAACACTGAAGCTTTCTTT.